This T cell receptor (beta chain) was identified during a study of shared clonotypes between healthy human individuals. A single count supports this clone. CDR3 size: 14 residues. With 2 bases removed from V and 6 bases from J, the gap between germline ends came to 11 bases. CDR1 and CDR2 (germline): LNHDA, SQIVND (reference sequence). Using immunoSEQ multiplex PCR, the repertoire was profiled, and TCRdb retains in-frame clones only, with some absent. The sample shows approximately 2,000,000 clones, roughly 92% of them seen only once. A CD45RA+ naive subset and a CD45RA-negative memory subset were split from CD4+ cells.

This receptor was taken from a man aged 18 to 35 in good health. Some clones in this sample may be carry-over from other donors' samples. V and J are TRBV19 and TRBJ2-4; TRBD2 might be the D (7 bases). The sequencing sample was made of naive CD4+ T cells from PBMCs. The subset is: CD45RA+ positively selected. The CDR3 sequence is CASSISGGVNIQYF. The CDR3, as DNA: TGTGCCAGTAGTATATCGGGGGGCGTAAACATTCAGTACTTC.